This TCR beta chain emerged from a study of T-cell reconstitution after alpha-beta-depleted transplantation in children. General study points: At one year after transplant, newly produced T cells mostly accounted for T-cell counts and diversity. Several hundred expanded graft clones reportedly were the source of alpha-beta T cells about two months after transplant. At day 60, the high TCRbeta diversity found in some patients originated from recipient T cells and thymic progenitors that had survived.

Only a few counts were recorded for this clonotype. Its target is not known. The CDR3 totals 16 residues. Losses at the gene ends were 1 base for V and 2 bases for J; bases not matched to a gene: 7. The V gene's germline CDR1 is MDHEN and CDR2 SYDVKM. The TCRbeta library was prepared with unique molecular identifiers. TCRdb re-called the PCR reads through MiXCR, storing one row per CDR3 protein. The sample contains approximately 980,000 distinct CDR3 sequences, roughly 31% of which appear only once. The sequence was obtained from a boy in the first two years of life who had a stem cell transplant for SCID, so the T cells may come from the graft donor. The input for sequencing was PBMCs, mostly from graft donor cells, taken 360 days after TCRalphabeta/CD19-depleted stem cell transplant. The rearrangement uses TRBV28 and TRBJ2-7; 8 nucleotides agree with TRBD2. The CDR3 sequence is CASSLLVAGPTYEQYF. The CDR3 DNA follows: TGTGCCAGCAGTTTATTAGTAGCGGGGCCAACCTACGAGCAGTACTTC.